A selection of T cell receptor beta chains follows, all from one sample in a study of CD8+CD57+ T cells in acquired aplastic anemia. One entry per CDR3 protein results from TCRdb running MiXCR on the reads. Of about 180,000 distinct CDR3 sequences in the sample, less than 55% were seen once. The sample taken for sequencing was sorted CD4+, CD8+, or CD8+CD57+ T cells (not recorded which) from PBMCs. These receptors all come from a human donor in good health. The CDR3 runs from the conserved cysteine through the conserved F or W. The D gene is left open where the match is weak. Size is omitted from some rows. Given values are once, few, many or a class for expanded clones.

V gene	J gene	clone size	D gene	CDR3 protein	CDR3 DNA
TRBV20-1	TRBJ1-1	.	TRBD1	CSARPGQGHTEAFF	TGCAGTGCTCGACCGGGACAGGGGCACACTGAAGCTTTCTTT
TRBV10-3	TRBJ2-3	.	.	CATSGSGISTNTQYF	TGTGCCACATCTGGGTCTGGAATCAGCACAAATACGCAGTATTTT
TRBV2	TRBJ2-2	.	.	CASSDFVSGAGELFF	TGTGCCAGCAGTGATTTTGTATCGGGGGCCGGGGAGCTGTTTTTT
TRBV7-9	TRBJ2-7	few	.	CASSLTAYFPYEQYF	TGTGCCAGCAGCTTAACCGCATACTTCCCTTACGAGCAGTACTTC
TRBV25-1	TRBJ2-3	many	.	CASSEQGFTDTQYF	TGTGCCAGCAGTGAACAGGGGTTCACAGATACGCAGTATTTT
TRBV27	TRBJ2-7	many	.	CASSLGVDGAEQYF	TGTGCCAGCAGTTTAGGGGTAGACGGGGCCGAGCAGTACTTC
TRBV6-4	TRBJ1-2	few	TRBD1	CASSGGTGGVGYTF	TGTGCCAGCAGTGGAGGGACAGGGGGCGTTGGCTACACCTTC
TRBV9	TRBJ1-6	.	.	CASSEVSRPFPPLHF	TGTGCCAGCAGCGAGGTTTCGAGGCCCTTTCCACCCCTCCACTTT
TRBV20-1	TRBJ2-1	.	TRBD1	CSAEPRPGQGPQFF	TGCAGTGCCGAACCTCGACCGGGACAGGGGCCCCAGTTCTTC
TRBV6-1	TRBJ2-3	many	TRBD2	CASSTGTSGSGDTQYF	TGTGCCAGCAGTACCGGGACTAGCGGGAGTGGAGATACGCAGTATTTT
TRBV6-1	TRBJ2-7	many	TRBD2	CASSEHASGTYEQYF	TGTGCCAGCAGTGAGCATGCTAGCGGAACCTACGAGCAGTACTTC
TRBV6-1	TRBJ2-7	many	TRBD2	CASSERTSGIVAYEQYF	TGTGCCAGCAGTGAGCGGACTAGCGGGATAGTTGCCTACGAGCAGTACTTC
TRBV6-2/TRBV6-3	TRBJ2-6	.	TRBD2	CASSYLGLESSGANVLTF	TGTGCCAGCAGTTACCTAGGACTAGAGAGCTCTGGGGCCAACGTCCTGACTTTC
TRBV20-1	TRBJ2-1	few	TRBD2	CSAGTSGSMNEQFF	TGCAGTGCAGGGACTAGCGGGAGTATGAATGAGCAGTTCTTC
TRBV5-4	TRBJ2-7	many	TRBD2	CASSVTSGSYEQYF	TGTGCCAGCAGCGTAACTAGCGGGAGTTACGAGCAGTACTTC
TRBV14	TRBJ1-5	many	.	CASSPRGVRQPQHF	TGTGCCAGCAGCCCCCGTGGGGTGCGTCAGCCCCAGCATTTT